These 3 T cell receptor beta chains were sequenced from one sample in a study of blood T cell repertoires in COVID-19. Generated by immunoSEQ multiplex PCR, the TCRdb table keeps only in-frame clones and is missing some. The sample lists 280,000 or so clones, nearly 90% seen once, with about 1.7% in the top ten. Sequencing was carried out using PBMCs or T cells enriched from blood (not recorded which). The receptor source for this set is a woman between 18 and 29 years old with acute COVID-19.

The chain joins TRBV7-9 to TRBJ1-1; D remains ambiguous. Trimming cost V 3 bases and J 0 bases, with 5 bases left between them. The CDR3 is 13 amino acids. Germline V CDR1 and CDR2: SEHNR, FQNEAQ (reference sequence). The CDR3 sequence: CASSFEVNTEAFF. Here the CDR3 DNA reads TGTGCCAGCAGCTTCGAGGTGAACACTGAAGCTTTCTTT.

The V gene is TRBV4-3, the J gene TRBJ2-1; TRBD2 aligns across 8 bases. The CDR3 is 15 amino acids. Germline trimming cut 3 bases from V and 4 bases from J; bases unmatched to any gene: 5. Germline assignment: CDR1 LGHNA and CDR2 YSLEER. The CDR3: CASSHGSGSYNEQFF. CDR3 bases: TGCGCCAGCAGCCATGGGAGCGGGAGTTACAATGAGCAGTTCTTC.

CDR3 region: CASSVVSDSYNEQFF. CDR3 nucleotide sequence: TGTGCCAGCAGCGTAGTGAGTGACTCCTACAATGAGCAGTTCTTC. The chain uses TRBV9 and TRBJ2-1; D uncertain. The CDR3 runs 15 residues. Germline CDR1 SGDLS, CDR2 YYNGEE. Trimming pared 0 bases from V and 0 bases from J, leaving 7 bases between. Supplemented by reference TRBV9 and TRBJ2-1, the full variable domain reads DSGVTQTPKHLITATGQRVTLRCSPRSGDLSVYWYQQSLDQGLQFLIQYYNGEERAKGNILERFSAQQFPDLHSELNLSSLELGDSALYFCASSVVSDSYNEQFFGPGTRLTVL.